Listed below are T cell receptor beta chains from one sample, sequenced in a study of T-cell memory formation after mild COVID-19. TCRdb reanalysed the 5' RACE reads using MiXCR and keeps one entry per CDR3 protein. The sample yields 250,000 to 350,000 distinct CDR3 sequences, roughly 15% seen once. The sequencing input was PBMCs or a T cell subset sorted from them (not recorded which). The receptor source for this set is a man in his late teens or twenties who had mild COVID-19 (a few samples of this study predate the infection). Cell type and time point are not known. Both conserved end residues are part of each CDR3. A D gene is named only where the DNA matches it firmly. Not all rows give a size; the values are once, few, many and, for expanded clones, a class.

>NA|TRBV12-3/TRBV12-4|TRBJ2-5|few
TGTGCCAGCAGTTTAAACTATAAGGAGACCCAGTACTTC
CASSLNYKETQYF
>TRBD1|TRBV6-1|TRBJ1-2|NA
TGTGCCAGCAGTTCCTTGGACAGGGAAGGGCACTATGGCTACACCTTC
CASSSLDREGHYGYTF
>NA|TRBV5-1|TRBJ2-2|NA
TGCGCCAGCAGCCCAAGGCAAGACGGCACCGGGGAGCTGTTTTTT
CASSPRQDGTGELFF
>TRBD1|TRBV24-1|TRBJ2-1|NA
TGTGCCACCAGTGAGACAGGGGGCCCCTACAATGAGCAGTTCTTC
CATSETGGPYNEQFF
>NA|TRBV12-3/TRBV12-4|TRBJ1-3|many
TGTGCCAGCAGTTTAGTCCAGGGCATATATTTT
CASSLVQGIYF
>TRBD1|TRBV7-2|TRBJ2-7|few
TGTGCCAGCAGCTTAGTTGGGACAGGGGGCCCCTACGAGCAGTACTTC
CASSLVGTGGPYEQYF
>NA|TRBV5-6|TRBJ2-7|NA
TGTGCCAGCAGCTTGTGGCACGAGCAGTACTTC
CASSLWHEQYF
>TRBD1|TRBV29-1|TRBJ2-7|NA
TGCAGCGTGCCCGGGACAGGGCGCTACGAGCAGTACTTC
CSVPGTGRYEQYF
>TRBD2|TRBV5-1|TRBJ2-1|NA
TGCGCCAGCAAGGTGGGACTAGCGGGGGAAGAGCAGTTCTTC
CASKVGLAGEEQFF
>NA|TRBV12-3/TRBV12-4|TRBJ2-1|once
TGTGCCAGCAGTTATGCAGGATTTGTGGATGAGCAGTTCTTC
CASSYAGFVDEQFF
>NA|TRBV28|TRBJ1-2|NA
TGTGCCAGCAGTCCCTCCTATGGCTACACCTTC
CASSPSYGYTF
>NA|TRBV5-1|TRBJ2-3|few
TGCGCCAGCAGTTTGGCGGCCCCGGGGTCAGATACGCAGTATTTT
CASSLAAPGSDTQYF
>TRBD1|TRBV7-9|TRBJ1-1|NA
TGTGCCACCGAGACAGGGGGTTCTCCTGAAGCTTTCTTT
CATETGGSPEAFF
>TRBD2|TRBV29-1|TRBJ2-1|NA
TGCAGCTCCAACCAGCGGGGGCTAGACAATGAGCAGTTCTTC
CSSNQRGLDNEQFF
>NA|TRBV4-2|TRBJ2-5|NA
TGTGCCAGCAGCCAAGTTGGGCAGGGAGAGGAGACCCAGTACTTC
CASSQVGQGEETQYF
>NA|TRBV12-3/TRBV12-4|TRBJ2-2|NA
TGTGCGGGACACCTCAACACCGGGGAGCTGTTTTTT
CAGHLNTGELFF
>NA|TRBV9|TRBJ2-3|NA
TGTGCCAGCAGCGTGGATCCGCGGGGCACAGATACGCAGTATTTT
CASSVDPRGTDTQYF
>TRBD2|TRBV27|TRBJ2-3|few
TGTGCCAGCAGTTTACACCTAGCGGGGAGGACAGATACGCAGTATTTT
CASSLHLAGRTDTQYF
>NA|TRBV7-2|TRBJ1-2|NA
TGTGCCAGCAGCACCCGGACCGACCTTCTCTATGGCTACACCTTC
CASSTRTDLLYGYTF
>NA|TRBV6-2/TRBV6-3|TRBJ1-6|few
TGTGCCAGCAGCCCAGTGGGAATCTCACCCCTCCACTTT
CASSPVGISPLHF
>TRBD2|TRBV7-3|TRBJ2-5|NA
TGTGCCAGCAGCCCGGGGGGGGTGACCCAGTACTTC
CASSPGGVTQYF
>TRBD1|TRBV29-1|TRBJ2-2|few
TGCAGCGCTGGGACAGCGAACACCGGGGAGCTGTTTTTT
CSAGTANTGELFF
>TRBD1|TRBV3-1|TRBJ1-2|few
TGTGCCAGCAGCCAACACGACAGGGAGGTTGGCTACACCTTC
CASSQHDREVGYTF
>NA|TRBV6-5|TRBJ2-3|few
TGTGCCAGCAGTTACTCGGGGTCCGCTGCAACAGATACGCAGTATTTT
CASSYSGSAATDTQYF
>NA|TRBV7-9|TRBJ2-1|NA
TGTGCCAGCAGCTTGCAGTTCTTC
CASSLQFF
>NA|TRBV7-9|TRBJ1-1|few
TGTGCCAGCAGCGCGACTGAAGCTTTCTTT
CASSATEAFF
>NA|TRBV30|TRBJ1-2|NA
TGTGCCTCCCCGGGACAAGGATCCTATGGCTACACCTTC
CASPGQGSYGYTF
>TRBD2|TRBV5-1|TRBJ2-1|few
TGCGCCAGCAGCGACGGGAGCGGGGGGAATGAGCAGTTCTTC
CASSDGSGGNEQFF
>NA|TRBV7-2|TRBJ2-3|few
TGTGCCAGCAGCCTTAGACAGGGAGGAGGAGATACGCAGTATTTT
CASSLRQGGGDTQYF
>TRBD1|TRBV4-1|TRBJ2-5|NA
TGCGCCAGCAGCCGTACTCCCGCTCGAGGGGGCGAAGAGACCCAGTACTTC
CASSRTPARGGEETQYF
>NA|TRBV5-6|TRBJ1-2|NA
TGTGCCAGCAGCTTGTTCCGAGGGGCAGCCTACACCTTC
CASSLFRGAAYTF
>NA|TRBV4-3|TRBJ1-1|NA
TGCGCCAGCAGCCAAGCCCCCTTAGGCTGGCCTCTGAACACTGAAGCTTTCTTT
CASSQAPLGWPLNTEAFF
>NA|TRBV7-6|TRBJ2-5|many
TGTGCCAGCAGCTTAGTTCAGGGACGAGGAGAGACCCAGTACTTC
CASSLVQGRGETQYF
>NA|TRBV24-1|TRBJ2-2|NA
TGTGCCACCAGTGCCCCCCTCTTATCAGCCGGGGAGCTGTTTTTT
CATSAPLLSAGELFF
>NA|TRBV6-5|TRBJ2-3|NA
TGTGCCAGCAGCCGTCGGACCAGCACAGATACGCAGTATTTT
CASSRRTSTDTQYF
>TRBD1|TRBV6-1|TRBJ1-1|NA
TGTGCCAGCACTGCCAGGGGACAGCTTGAAACTTTCTTT
CASTARGQLETFF
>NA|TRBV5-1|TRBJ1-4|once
TGCGCCAGCAGGCTGAAGGACGGTGCAACTAATGAAAAACTGTTTTTT
CASRLKDGATNEKLFF
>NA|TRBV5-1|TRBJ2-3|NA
TGCGCCAGCAGCTTGGGGGAGCACACAGATACGCAGTATTTT
CASSLGEHTDTQYF
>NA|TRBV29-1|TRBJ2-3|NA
TGCAGCGCCGACCTTTTTCTAAGCACAGATACGCAGTATTTT
CSADLFLSTDTQYF
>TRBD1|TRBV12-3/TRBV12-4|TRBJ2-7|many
TGTGCCAGCACCCAGGGGGCAAGCGGAGACTCCTACGAGCAGTACTTC
CASTQGASGDSYEQYF
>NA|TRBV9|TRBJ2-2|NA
TGTGCCAGCAGCGTCCGACAGGCCCTGAACACCGGGGAGCTGTTTTTT
CASSVRQALNTGELFF
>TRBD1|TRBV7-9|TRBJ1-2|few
TGTGCCAGCAGCCCGCAGACAGGGACTAACTATGGCTACACCTTC
CASSPQTGTNYGYTF
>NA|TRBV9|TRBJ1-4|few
TGTGCCAGCAGCCTCCAGGGTAGGGCGGATGAAAAACTGTTTTTT
CASSLQGRADEKLFF
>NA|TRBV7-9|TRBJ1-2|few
TGTGCCAGCAGCGCAGCAAGGACCTATGGCTACACCTTC
CASSAARTYGYTF
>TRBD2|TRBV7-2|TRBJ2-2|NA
TGTGCCAGCAGCTTAGTATTCATCGGCGGGGGGGCCGGGGAGCTGTTTTTT
CASSLVFIGGGAGELFF